The 27 T cell receptor beta chains given below trace back to one sample, sequenced in a study of cytomegalovirus exposure and HLA in healthy donors. PCR employed 60 Vbeta and 13 Jbeta primers. Profiled with immunoSEQ multiplex PCR; TCRdb holds only in-frame clones, not every one. The data contain under 140,000 clones, about 73% of them seen just once; the ten biggest clones take up 1% to 1.5%. Sequencing used PBMCs. The receptors derive from a woman in her thirties in good health and CMV-seronegative.

The V gene is TRBV7-9, the J gene TRBJ1-1, with 8 bases aligning to TRBD1. In germline, CDR1 is SEHNR, CDR2 FQNEAQ (reference sequence). This CDR3 comprises 14 residues. V trimming: 8 bases; J trimming: 4 bases; junction bases outside the gene matches: 9. CDR3 sequence reads: CASCPDRGFTEAFF. For the CDR3, the DNA is TGTGCCAGCTGCCCCGACAGGGGCTTCACTGAAGCTTTCTTT.

The V call is TRBV6-5, the J call TRBJ1-4; TRBD1 matches 7 bases. The germline V gene has CDR1 MNHEY and CDR2 SVGAGI. This CDR3 has 12 residues. The V segment lost 5 bases and the J segment 8 bases; nucleotides outside the gene matches: 2. The CDR3 nucleotides are TGTGCCAGCAGTAGGACAGGCGAAAAACTGTTTTTT. It is translated as CASSRTGEKLFF.

The V call is TRBV19, the J call TRBJ2-1; D possibly corresponds to TRBD1 (5 bases). The length of the CDR3 is 12 residues. V lost 6 bases to trimming and J lost 9 bases, with 12 bases between them. Germline assignment: CDR1 LNHDA and CDR2 SQIVND (reference sequence). CDR3 loop: CASRRQWGEQFF. In nucleotides, the CDR3 is TGTGCCAGTAGACGACAGTGGGGTGAGCAGTTCTTC.

The rearrangement uses TRBV7-9 and TRBJ2-7, with 7 bases lining up with TRBD2. This CDR3 has 16 residues. The junction had 12 bases not matched to a gene; V was cut back by 5 bases and J by 2 bases. In germline, CDR1 is SEHNR, CDR2 FQNEAQ (reference sequence). Here the CDR3 DNA reads TGTGCCAGCAGCCGACCTATAGCGGGTGAGGCCTACGAGCAGTACTTC. It specifies CASSRPIAGEAYEQYF.

The V gene is TRBV28, the J gene TRBJ1-1, with 7 positions matching TRBD1. Losses at the gene ends were 9 bases for V and 5 bases for J; bases not matched to a gene: 9. The CDR3 loop spans 13 amino acids. Germline V gene data show CDR1 as MDHEN and CDR2 as SYDVKM. As DNA, the CDR3 is TGTGCCAGTAGACAGGGAATAAAAACTGAAGCTTTCTTT. It is translated as CASRQGIKTEAFF.

The chain combines TRBV4-2 with TRBJ1-1; D ambiguous. CDR3 length: 14 amino acids. Germline CDR1 is LGHNA and CDR2 is YNFKEQ. V lost 0 bases to trimming and J lost 1 base, with 6 bases between them. Here the CDR3 reads CASSQENRNTEAFF. The CDR3 nucleotides read TGTGCCAGCAGCCAAGAAAACAGGAACACTGAAGCTTTCTTT.

This chain uses TRBV27 with TRBJ2-7, with D uncertain. The CDR3 length is 13 residues. Trimming stripped 4 bases from V and 3 bases from J, with 10 bases between. Germline V lookup: CDR1 MNHEY, CDR2 SMNVEV (reference sequence). This CDR3 reads CASSSLLLYEQYF. The CDR3 DNA reads as TGTGCCAGCAGTTCCCTCCTTCTCTACGAGCAGTACTTC.

The gene calls are TRBV6-5 and TRBJ1-1; TRBD1 matches 10 bases. The CDR3 runs to 15 residues. Trimming took 4 bases from V and 2 from J; bases not matched to a gene: 4. The germline V gene has CDR1 MNHEY and CDR2 SVGAGI. For the CDR3, the DNA is TGTGCCAGCAGTTGGGGGACAGGGGCTAACACTGAAGCTTTCTTT. Translated: CASSWGTGANTEAFF.

The rearrangement uses TRBV29-1 and TRBJ2-2; tentatively, D is TRBD1 (5 bases). This CDR3 has 17 amino acids. Germline lookup yields CDR1 SQVTM and CDR2 ANQGSEA. V was cut by 6 bases and J by 0 bases, with 20 bases left in between. The CDR3 DNA sequence: TGCAGCGTGCGAGACAGAGTAACCTGGGCGAACACCGGGGAGCTGTTTTTT. Translation: CSVRDRVTWANTGELFF.

The V and J genes are TRBV7-2 and TRBJ1-5, with D uncertain. The germline V and J ends were trimmed by 5 bases and 7 bases, with 9 bases remaining between them. The germline V gene encodes CDR1 SGHTA and CDR2 FQGNSA. This CDR3 has 12 amino acids. The CDR3 here is CASSIRGQPQHF. CDR3 coding DNA: TGTGCCAGCAGCATCAGAGGCCAGCCCCAGCATTTT.

The chain is built from TRBV5-1 and TRBJ1-2; TRBD1 agrees at 7 bases. There are 15 residues in the CDR3. CDR1 SGHRS and CDR2 YFSETQ come from the germline V gene. Losses at the gene ends were 1 base for V and 2 bases for J; bases not matched to a gene: 5. CDR3 amino acids: CASSLLQGQNYGYTF. The CDR3 nucleotides read TGCGCCAGCAGCTTGTTACAGGGGCAAAACTATGGCTACACCTTC.

The chain carries TRBV28 and TRBJ1-5; 7 positions agree with TRBD1. The CDR3 consists of 17 residues. Germline V gene sequence: CDR1 MDHEN, CDR2 SYDVKM. Trimming at V came to 3 bases and at J to 4 bases, leaving 12 bases not matched to a gene. The CDR3 DNA reads TGTGCCAGCAGTTTCTCTAGACAGGGAATGGGGAATCAGCCCCAGCATTTT. Residues: CASSFSRQGMGNQPQHF.

CDR3: CASSPKTGTGHPKPFF. The CDR3 DNA follows: TGTGCCAGCAGCCCTAAAACCGGGACAGGGCACCCAAAGCCGTTCTTC. This chain connects TRBV7-9 to TRBJ2-1; TRBD1 aligns across 9 bases. Losses at the gene ends were 5 bases for V and 15 bases for J; bases not matched to a gene: 20. In germline, CDR1 is SEHNR, CDR2 FQNEAQ (reference sequence). The CDR3 extends over 16 amino acids.

V gene TRBV7-2 combines with J gene TRBJ2-1; 8 bases match TRBD2. Germline V gene sequence: CDR1 SGHTA, CDR2 FQGNSA. The CDR3 has 18 amino acids. V was clipped by 4 bases and J by 0 bases; unmatched bases: 11. The chain's CDR3 is CASSSSRGGDISYNEQFF. CDR3 sequence (DNA): TGTGCCAGCAGCTCTTCTCGGGGGGGGGACATCTCCTACAATGAGCAGTTCTTC. The variable domain in full, with the rest retrieved from reference TRBV7-2 and TRBJ2-1, is GAGVSQSPSNKVTEKGKDVELRCDPISGHTALYWYRQSLGQGLEFLIYFQGNSAPDKSGLPSDRFSAERTGGSVSTLTIQRTQQEDSAVYLCASSSSRGGDISYNEQFFGPGTRLTVL.

The gene calls are TRBV29-1 and TRBJ2-1, with 11 bases fitting TRBD2. The ends lost 4 bases at V and 4 bases at J; junction bases unmatched: 9. The CDR3 runs 16 residues. CDR1 is SQVTM, CDR2 ANQGSEA, per germline. The CDR3 nucleotides read TGCAGCGTTGCACTTCGGACTAGCGGGCCATACAATGAGCAGTTCTTC. Translated: CSVALRTSGPYNEQFF.

This clone was picked up one time. V and J are TRBV7-2 and TRBJ2-7, with D perhaps matching TRBD1 (5 bases). Germline V gene data show CDR1 as SGHTA and CDR2 as FQGNSA. The V gene lost 1 base and the J gene lost 5 bases, with 15 bases spanning the gap. This CDR3 is 15 amino acids long. The CDR3 loop reads CASSLGGLTTNEQYF. The CDR3 DNA reads TGTGCCAGCAGCTTAGGGGGCTTAACTACTAACGAGCAGTACTTC.

V and J are TRBV9 and TRBJ2-1; 9 bases fit TRBD2. Germline V lookup: CDR1 SGDLS, CDR2 YYNGEE. With V trimmed by 0 bases and J by 5 bases, 3 bases remained unmatched. The CDR3 is 15 amino acids. The CDR3 here is CASSVGLAGNNEQFF. CDR3 DNA sequence: TGTGCCAGCAGCGTAGGGCTAGCGGGGAACAATGAGCAGTTCTTC.

The genes are TRBV7-3 and TRBJ1-6; D is unresolved. The V gene's germline CDR1 is SGHTA and CDR2 FQGTGA. V shed 1 base and J shed 6 bases, with 10 bases lying between them. This CDR3 contains 15 residues. The CDR3 sequence: CASSLNRAGNSPLHF. For the CDR3, the DNA is TGTGCCAGCAGCTTAAACCGGGCGGGTAATTCACCCCTCCACTTT.

This clone was detected only a few times. Here the CDR3 reads CSVDTGLGYNEQFF. CDR3 DNA sequence: TGCAGCGTTGATACGGGACTGGGATACAATGAGCAGTTCTTC. The chain couples TRBV29-1 to TRBJ2-1; D might be TRBD2 (6 bases). The CDR3 loop spans 14 amino acids. The germline V gene has CDR1 SQVTM and CDR2 ANQGSEA. The V end lost 3 bases, the J end lost 4 bases, and 13 bases lay between the germline ends.

There are a few counts of this clone. V usage is TRBV6-1 and J usage is TRBJ2-7, with 14 bases that match TRBD2. Losses at the gene ends were 4 bases for V and 0 bases for J; bases not matched to a gene: 2. This CDR3 contains 16 residues. CDR1 and CDR2 (germline): MNHNS, SASEGT. The CDR3 DNA sequence: TGTGCCAGCAGTGCAGGGACTAGCGGGAGCTCCTACGAGCAGTACTTC. It translates to CASSAGTSGSSYEQYF.

This rearrangement joins TRBV6-5 to TRBJ2-7; D remains ambiguous. Trimming stripped 3 bases from V and 1 base from J, with 7 bases between. The length of the CDR3 is 13 residues. Germline CDR1 reads MNHEY; CDR2 reads SVGAGI. CDR3 loop: CASSYHQSYEQYF. The CDR3 DNA is TGTGCCAGCAGTTATCACCAGTCCTACGAGCAGTACTTC.

The V gene is TRBV25-1, the J gene TRBJ1-4, with TRBD1 as a possible D gene (5 bases). The CDR3 loop spans 15 amino acids. Trimming left V 10 bases short and J 10 bases short, with 25 bases between. The germline V gene has CDR1 MGHDK and CDR2 SYGVNS. In DNA form, the CDR3 reads TGTGCCATCCTCCTCAGCCGGGGGAATAGCGGAAAACTGTTTTTT. Amino acids: CAILLSRGNSGKLFF. Together with reference TRBV25-1 and TRBJ1-4, the CDR3 gives the full variable domain: EADIYQTPRYLVIGTGKKITLECSQTMGHDKMYWYQQDPGMELHLIHYSYGVNSTEKGDLSSESTVSRIRTEHFPLTLESARPSHTSQYLCAILLSRGNSGKLFFGSGTQLSVL.

The chain uses TRBV7-9 and TRBJ2-1; TRBD2 is a possible D gene (6 bases). The germline V gene has CDR1 SEHNR and CDR2 FQNEAQ (reference sequence). Trimming pared 4 bases from V and 1 base from J, leaving 17 bases between. The CDR3 extends over 17 amino acids. The CDR3 region has the DNA TGTGCCAGCAGCTCTAGGCCCACGGGGACTTCCTACAATGAGCAGTTCTTC. It is translated as CASSSRPTGTSYNEQFF.

V gene TRBV10-3 combines with J gene TRBJ2-3; TRBD2 matches at 15 bases. Trimming took 9 bases from V and 0 from J; bases not matched to a gene: 13. CDR1 is ENHRY, CDR2 SYGVKD, per germline. The length of the CDR3 is 19 residues. CDR3 amino acids: CAIRPGLAGGLTSTDTQYF. For the CDR3, the DNA is TGTGCCATACGGCCGGGACTAGCGGGGGGCTTAACTAGCACAGATACGCAGTATTTT.

This chain links TRBV10-3 with TRBJ2-7; 7 positions agree with TRBD1. The CDR3 covers 18 residues. The V and J ends lost 4 bases and 1 base, in that order; junction bases with no gene match: 16. Germline values: CDR1 ENHRY, CDR2 SYGVKD. CDR3 residues: CAISAWDSLSGLSYEQYF. The CDR3 DNA reads as TGTGCCATCAGTGCATGGGACAGCCTATCAGGCCTTTCCTACGAGCAGTACTTC.

The chain couples TRBV14 to TRBJ2-1; 9 bases line up with TRBD1. The length of the CDR3 is 17 residues. With 0 bases clipped from V and 4 bases from J, the junction kept 7 bases outside the gene matches. The germline CDR1 and CDR2 sequences are SGHDN and FVKESK. DNA of the CDR3: TGTGCCAGCAGCCAAGATCTTGGGACAGGGCTATACAATGAGCAGTTCTTC. Its protein is CASSQDLGTGLYNEQFF.

This clone appeared a few times. This chain uses TRBV7-6 with TRBJ1-1; 7 bases are shared with TRBD1. The V gene's germline CDR1 is SGHVS and CDR2 FNYEAQ. Germline trimming cut 5 bases from V and 0 bases from J; bases unmatched to any gene: 3. CDR3 length: 14 residues. CDR3 nucleotides: TGTGCCAGCAGCCCGGACAGGCTGAACACTGAAGCTTTCTTT. Protein product: CASSPDRLNTEAFF.